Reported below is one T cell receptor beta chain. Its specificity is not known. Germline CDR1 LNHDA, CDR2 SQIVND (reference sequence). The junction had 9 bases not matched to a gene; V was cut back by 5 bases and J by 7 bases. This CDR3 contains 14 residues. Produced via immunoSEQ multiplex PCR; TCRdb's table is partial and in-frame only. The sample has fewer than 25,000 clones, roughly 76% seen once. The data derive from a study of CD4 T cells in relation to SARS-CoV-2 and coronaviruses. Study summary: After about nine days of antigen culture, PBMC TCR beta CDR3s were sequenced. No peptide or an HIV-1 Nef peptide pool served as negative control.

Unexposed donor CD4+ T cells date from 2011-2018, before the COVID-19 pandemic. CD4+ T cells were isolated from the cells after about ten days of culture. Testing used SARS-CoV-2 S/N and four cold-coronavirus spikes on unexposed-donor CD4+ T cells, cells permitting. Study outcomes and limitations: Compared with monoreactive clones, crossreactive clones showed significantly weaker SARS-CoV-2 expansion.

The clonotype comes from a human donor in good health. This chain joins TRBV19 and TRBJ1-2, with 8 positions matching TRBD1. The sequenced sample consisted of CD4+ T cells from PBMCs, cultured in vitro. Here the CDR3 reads CASSWEGQGGGYTF. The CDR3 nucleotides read TGTGCCAGTAGTTGGGAAGGACAGGGAGGTGGCTACACCTTC.